These 10 T cell receptor beta chains were all obtained from the same sample, sequenced in a study of CD8+ T cells in alopecia areata. TCR sequencing used cDNA made by reverse transcription of extracted RNA. Produced via immunoSEQ multiplex PCR; TCRdb's table is partial and in-frame only. The sample lists a few hundred thousand clones; roughly 56% were seen once. The sample's treatment: oral pan-JAK inhibitor, 5-10 mg twice daily. Source: CD4+ T cells sorted from blood, taken at week 4, from a patient treated with tofacitinib. These receptors all stem from a human donor with alopecia areata.

V and J are TRBV4-3 and TRBJ1-2, with 9 nucleotides matching TRBD1. The CDR3 loop spans 15 amino acids. Germline CDR1 is LGHNA and CDR2 is YSLEER. V gave up 3 bases and J gave up 7 bases; unmatched junction bases: 9. CDR3 nucleotide sequence: TGCGCCAGCAGCCAGATGGACAGGGGACAGAGTGGCTACACCTTC. Amino acids: CASSQMDRGQSGYTF.

This clone was detected only a few times. The chain is built from TRBV29-1 and TRBJ2-3; tentatively, D is TRBD2 (5 bases). CDR3 length: 20 amino acids. The germline V gene has CDR1 SQVTM and CDR2 ANQGSEA. V dropped 6 bases and J dropped 0 bases, with 31 bases sitting between them. The chain's CDR3 is CSVRGLARRPESPSTDTQYF. For the CDR3, the DNA is TGCAGCGTCCGGGGTTTGGCTAGACGGCCGGAATCCCCTAGCACAGATACGCAGTATTTT.

The chain employs TRBV29-1 and TRBJ2-2, with D perhaps being TRBD1 or TRBD2 (6 bases each). The CDR3 has 15 amino acids. V lost 7 bases to trimming and J lost 0 bases, with 15 bases between them. Per germline, CDR1 SQVTM and CDR2 ANQGSEA. CDR3 loop: CSARLGGSNTGELFF. CDR3 coding DNA: TGCAGCGCCCGACTGGGGGGCTCGAACACCGGGGAGCTGTTTTTT.

A note on this clone: Other DNA sequences in the same sample also yield this CDR3. The gene calls are TRBV2 and TRBJ2-5; D not certain. The CDR3 spans 10 residues. V shed 3 bases and J shed 5 bases, with 1 base lying between them. Germline assignment: CDR1 SNHLY and CDR2 FYNNEI. The CDR3, as DNA: TGTGCCAGCAGTGAGGAGACCCAGTACTTC. This encodes CASSEETQYF.

The genes are TRBV30 and TRBJ2-7, with D tentatively TRBD1 (6 bases). Germline V lookup: CDR1 GTSNPN, CDR2 SVGIG (reference sequence). The CDR3 is made up of 16 amino acids. With 2 bases removed from V and 1 base from J, the gap between germline ends came to 18 bases. CDR3 residues: CAWSLLDRHLSYEQYF. The CDR3 DNA is TGTGCCTGGAGTCTCCTAGACAGGCACCTATCCTACGAGCAGTACTTC.

This chain uses TRBV7-9 with TRBJ2-5; 7 bases agree with TRBD1. Losses at the gene ends were 0 bases for V and 5 bases for J; bases not matched to a gene: 3. Germline values: CDR1 SEHNR, CDR2 FQNEAQ (reference sequence). The CDR3 consists of 14 residues. The CDR3 is CASSLAGGLETQYF. Written as DNA, the CDR3 is TGTGCCAGCAGCTTAGCAGGGGGCCTGGAGACCCAGTACTTC.

The rearrangement uses TRBV4-1 and TRBJ1-1; 10 nucleotides agree with TRBD1. This CDR3 spans 17 amino acids. Germline assignment: CDR1 MGHRA and CDR2 YSYEKL. V dropped 5 bases and J dropped 0; count of bases not matched to a gene: 9. CDR3 sequence reads: CASSSDRGLLMNTEAFF. DNA of the CDR3: TGCGCCAGCAGCTCAGACAGGGGGCTTCTCATGAACACTGAAGCTTTCTTT.

The CDR3 sequence is CASSLSAIPNTEAFF. The DNA of the CDR3 is TGTGCCAGCAGCTTATCTGCGATACCGAACACTGAAGCTTTCTTT. The chain is built from TRBV7-3 and TRBJ1-1; D call uncertain. The CDR3 is made up of 15 amino acids. The V end lost 2 bases, the J end lost 1 base, and 11 bases lay between the germline ends. Germline V CDR1 and CDR2: SGHTA, FQGTGA. Combining the CDR3 with reference TRBV7-3 and TRBJ1-1 gives the whole variable domain GAGVSQTPSNKVTEKGKYVELRCDPISGHTALYWYRQSLGQGPEFLIYFQGTGAADDSGLPNDRFFAVRPEGSVSTLKIQRTERGDSAVYLCASSLSAIPNTEAFFGQGTRLTVV.

The chain couples TRBV25-1 to TRBJ1-6; D call uncertain. V lost 1 base, J lost 8 bases, and 12 bases lay in between. The CDR3 sequence is 15 residues long. The germline V gene encodes CDR1 MGHDK and CDR2 SYGVNS. Here the CDR3 DNA reads TGTGCCAGCAGTGAATCAGGCAGGAATTATTCACCCCTCCACTTT. Translating it yields CASSESGRNYSPLHF.

J is TRBJ2-3 and V is TRBV2, with 8 bases matching TRBD2. CDR3 length: 15 residues. V shed 1 base and J 4 bases; nucleotides not matched to a gene: 4. In germline, CDR1 is SNHLY, CDR2 FYNNEI. The CDR3 sequence: CASSEDGAGADTQYF. The CDR3 nucleotides are TGTGCCAGCAGTGAAGATGGAGCGGGGGCAGATACGCAGTATTTT.